This TCR beta chain was recorded in a study of cytomegalovirus exposure and HLA in healthy donors. This CDR3 is built from 13 residues. V gave up 1 base and J gave up 6 bases, with 9 bases separating them. Germline CDR1 is KGHSH and CDR2 is LQKENI. Findings of the study overall: In vitro data verified three CMV-associated chains as specific for CMV antigens. A later analysis reportedly found that, within productive TCRs, an Asian-associated ancestry cluster had fewer N-insertions than the mean observed across the approximately 670 donors. In a later analysis, TCR beta V- and J-gene trimming showed a link to a missense DCLRE1C variant.

The primer mix had 60 Vbeta and 13 Jbeta primers. Clones were read by immunoSEQ multiplex PCR, and TCRdb kept only the in-frame ones, dropping some. The sample gives 100,000 to 150,000 clones, around 80% of which show up once; approximately 1.2% is in the top ten. This clone has only a few counts. Its antigen is as yet unknown. The rearrangement links TRBV18 to TRBJ1-2, with a weak D call TRBD1 (6 bases). The TCR originated in a female donor in good health and CMV-seronegative. Sequencing was done on a sample of PBMCs. Written as DNA, the CDR3 is TGTGCCAGCTCACCACAGGGGGTTGATGGCTACACCTTC. Amino acid sequence: CASSPQGVDGYTF.